Listed below are T cell receptor beta chains from one sample, sequenced in a study of T cell responses to AZD1222 COVID-19 vaccine. Profiling relied on immunoSEQ multiplex PCR, and the TCRdb table lists in-frame clones only, not all of them. The sample holds around 150,000 clones; approximately 92% are singletons and the top ten take 2.5% to 4%. The sample was peripheral blood, taken 28 days after the second AZD1222 dose. Every receptor here comes from an adult who received the AZD1222 COVID-19 vaccine. CDR3s include the opening cysteine and the closing phenylalanine or tryptophan. The order of the fields is V gene, clone size, J gene, D gene, CDR3 protein, CDR3 DNA. The D gene is left open where the match is weak. Clone size is shown for a subset of rows, as once, few, many or a class of expanded clone.

TRBV7-9	NA	TRBJ2-7	TRBD1	CASSRDRTGLEQYF	TGTGCCAGCAGCCGGGATCGGACAGGCCTGGAGCAGTACTTC
TRBV10-3	once	TRBJ2-5	NA	CAISGEGAGVQETQYF	TGTGCCATCAGTGGTGAAGGGGCAGGGGTTCAAGAGACCCAGTACTTC
TRBV28	NA	TRBJ1-6	NA	CASTRSLDSPLHF	TGTGCCAGCACCCGATCTTTAGATTCACCCCTCCACTTT
TRBV13	NA	TRBJ1-5	NA	CASSLGSNQPQHF	TGTGCCAGCAGCTTGGGCAGCAATCAGCCCCAGCATTTT
TRBV29-1	NA	TRBJ2-1	NA	CSVQVSYNEQFF	TGCAGCGTCCAAGTTTCTTACAATGAGCAGTTCTTC
TRBV30	NA	TRBJ2-5	TRBD2	CAWSVFREGETQYF	TGTGCCTGGAGTGTTTTCAGGGAGGGAGAGACCCAGTACTTC
TRBV30	NA	TRBJ2-6	NA	CAWSGNGANVLTF	TGTGCCTGGAGTGGCAATGGGGCCAACGTCCTGACTTTC
TRBV15	NA	TRBJ2-1	NA	CATSREEHNEQFF	TGTGCCACCAGCAGAGAAGAGCACAATGAGCAGTTCTTC
TRBV5-8	NA	TRBJ2-7	TRBD1	CASSLTGAAYEQYF	TGTGCCAGCAGCTTGACAGGGGCGGCCTACGAGCAGTACTTC
TRBV14	NA	TRBJ2-7	NA	CASSLLQGAYEQYF	TGTGCCAGCAGCCTTTTACAGGGAGCCTACGAGCAGTACTTC
TRBV7-6	NA	TRBJ2-7	TRBD1	CASSFNWDRGGEQYF	TGTGCCAGCAGCTTTAATTGGGACAGGGGGGGCGAGCAGTACTTC
TRBV27	once	TRBJ1-4	NA	CASSLMAESEKLFF	TGTGCCAGCAGTTTAATGGCAGAATCAGAAAAACTGTTTTTT
TRBV10-2	NA	TRBJ2-1	NA	CASSADVGYEQFF	TGCGCCAGCAGCGCGGATGTGGGTTATGAGCAGTTCTTC
TRBV5-1	NA	TRBJ1-3	NA	CASSFEGENTIYF	TGCGCCAGCAGCTTTGAGGGGGAAAACACCATATATTTT
TRBV24-1	NA	TRBJ2-7	NA	CATSDLVRNTYEQYF	TGTGCCACCAGTGATTTGGTCAGGAATACCTACGAGCAGTACTTC
TRBV3-1/TRBV3-2	NA	TRBJ1-2	NA	CASSQVFATADNTF	TGTGCCAGCAGCCAAGTTTTCGCGACGGCCGACAACACCTTC
TRBV10-3	NA	TRBJ2-1	NA	CAIGGASYNEQFF	TGTGCCATCGGCGGGGCCTCCTACAATGAGCAGTTCTTC
TRBV6-2/TRBV6-3	NA	TRBJ2-7	NA	CASSYLSGDSYEQYF	TGTGCCAGCAGTTACTTATCGGGGGACTCCTACGAGCAGTACTTC
TRBV30	NA	TRBJ2-1	NA	CAWSGQVSYNEQFF	TGTGCCTGGAGTGGGCAAGTCTCCTACAATGAGCAGTTCTTC
TRBV14	NA	TRBJ2-7	NA	CASSQGWGGSEQYF	TGTGCCAGCAGCCAAGGTTGGGGGGGCTCCGAGCAGTACTTC
TRBV7-2	NA	TRBJ2-7	NA	CASGRGTSSEQYF	TGTGCCAGCGGGCGAGGGACCAGCAGCGAGCAGTACTTC
TRBV5-1	NA	TRBJ2-7	NA	CASSFVDGGGYEQYF	TGCGCCAGCAGCTTCGTCGATGGAGGGGGCTACGAGCAGTACTTC
TRBV9	NA	TRBJ2-3	NA	CASSPPPAGRASTDTQYF	TGTGCCAGCAGCCCCCCCCCGGCGGGCCGTGCTAGCACAGATACGCAGTATTTT
TRBV9	NA	TRBJ2-2	NA	CASSVQGRYTGELFF	TGTGCCAGCAGCGTACAGGGGAGGTACACCGGGGAGCTGTTTTTT
TRBV18	NA	TRBJ1-5	NA	CASSGSPGDQPQHF	TGTGCCAGCTCAGGGTCCCCAGGGGATCAGCCCCAGCATTTT
TRBV18	few	TRBJ1-2	TRBD1	CASSPRKGADGYTF	TGTGCCAGCTCACCACGGAAGGGGGCAGATGGCTACACCTTC
TRBV7-2	few	TRBJ1-2	TRBD1	CASSPTTGPYGYTF	TGTGCCAGCAGCCCCACGACAGGGCCCTATGGCTACACCTTC
TRBV10-1	once	TRBJ1-2	NA	CASSETRENGYTF	TGCGCCAGCAGTGAAACCAGGGAGAACGGCTACACCTTC
TRBV24-1	NA	TRBJ2-3	NA	CATSTWRSTDTQYF	TGTGCCACCAGTACCTGGCGGAGCACAGATACGCAGTATTTT
TRBV30	NA	TRBJ1-2	NA	CAWSVSGEGYTF	TGTGCCTGGAGTGTATCCGGGGAAGGCTACACCTTC
TRBV10-3	few	TRBJ2-5	NA	CAISERGETQYF	TGTGCCATCAGTGAGAGGGGGGAGACCCAGTACTTC
TRBV6-5	NA	TRBJ1-6	TRBD1	CASSYVGTVNSPLHF	TGTGCCAGCAGTTACGTAGGGACAGTAAATTCACCCCTCCACTTT
TRBV6-1	NA	TRBJ2-7	TRBD1	CASSESPGQGYEQYF	TGTGCCAGCAGTGAATCCCCGGGACAGGGGTATGAGCAGTACTTC
TRBV24-1	NA	TRBJ1-2	NA	CATSDGNDYGYTF	TGTGCCACCAGTGATGGGAATGACTATGGCTACACCTTC
TRBV4-1	NA	TRBJ2-4	NA	CASSQVLVIAKNIQYF	TGCGCCAGCAGCCAAGTCTTGGTTATAGCCAAAAACATTCAGTACTTC
TRBV10-3	once	TRBJ1-1	NA	CAIRKDSSNTEAFF	TGTGCCATCAGAAAGGACAGCTCGAACACTGAAGCTTTCTTT
TRBV7-2	NA	TRBJ2-1	TRBD2	CASSRRLAGISYNEQFF	TGTGCCAGCAGTCGACGACTAGCGGGAATATCCTACAATGAGCAGTTCTTC
TRBV5-1	NA	TRBJ2-5	NA	CASSLAQYQETQYF	TGCGCCAGCAGCCTTGCCCAATACCAAGAGACCCAGTACTTC
TRBV7-8	NA	TRBJ2-5	TRBD2	CASSLTSGRAGETQYF	TGTGCCAGCAGCTTAACTAGCGGGAGGGCCGGTGAGACCCAGTACTTC
TRBV15	once	TRBJ1-1	NA	CATSTRQATEAFF	TGTGCCACCAGCACCCGACAGGCCACTGAAGCTTTCTTT
TRBV30	NA	TRBJ1-1	NA	CAWSVSVNTEAFF	TGTGCCTGGAGTGTGTCAGTGAACACTGAAGCTTTCTTT
TRBV29-1	NA	TRBJ2-1	NA	CSVGGAEVDEQFF	TGCAGCGTTGGGGGCGCGGAGGTGGATGAGCAGTTCTTC
TRBV29-1	NA	TRBJ2-3	NA	CSSDPKRDTQYF	TGCAGCTCCGACCCTAAGCGAGATACGCAGTATTTT
TRBV11-2	NA	TRBJ2-7	NA	CASSPSYEQYF	TGTGCCAGCAGTCCATCCTACGAGCAGTACTTC
TRBV11-3	NA	TRBJ2-7	TRBD1	CASSLGQGISYEQYF	TGTGCCAGCAGCTTGGGACAGGGGATCTCCTACGAGCAGTACTTC
TRBV24-1	once	TRBJ2-1	NA	CATSLARGDEQFF	TGTGCCACCAGTTTGGCCAGGGGCGATGAGCAGTTCTTC
TRBV4-1	NA	TRBJ2-7	NA	CASSQDIAGTYQQYF	TGCGCCAGCAGCCAAGATATCGCAGGGACCTACCAGCAGTACTTC
TRBV5-4	NA	TRBJ1-3	TRBD1	CASSAGTGVFSGNTIYF	TGTGCCAGTTCAGCCGGGACAGGAGTTTTCTCTGGAAACACCATATATTTT
TRBV9	NA	TRBJ1-2	NA	CASSARGGVPPNYGYTF	TGTGCCAGCAGCGCAAGGGGAGGGGTTCCTCCTAACTATGGCTACACCTTC